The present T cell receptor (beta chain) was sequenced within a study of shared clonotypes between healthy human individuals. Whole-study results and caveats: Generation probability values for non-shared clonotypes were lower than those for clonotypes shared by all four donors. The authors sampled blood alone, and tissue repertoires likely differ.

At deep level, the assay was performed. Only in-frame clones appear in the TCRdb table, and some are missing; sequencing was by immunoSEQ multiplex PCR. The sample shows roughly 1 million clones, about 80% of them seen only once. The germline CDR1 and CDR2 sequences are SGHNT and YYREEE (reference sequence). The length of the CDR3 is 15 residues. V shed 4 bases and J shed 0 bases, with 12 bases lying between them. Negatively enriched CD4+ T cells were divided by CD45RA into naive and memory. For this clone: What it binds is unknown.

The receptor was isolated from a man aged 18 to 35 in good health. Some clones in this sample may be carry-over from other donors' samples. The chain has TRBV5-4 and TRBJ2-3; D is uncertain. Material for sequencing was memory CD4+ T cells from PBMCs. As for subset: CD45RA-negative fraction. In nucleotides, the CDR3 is TGTGCCAGCAGCCTCTTTCTCGCTAGCACAGATACGCAGTATTTT. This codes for CASSLFLASTDTQYF.